This T cell receptor (beta chain) comes out of a study of blood T cell repertoires in COVID-19. Turning to the study itself: Specimens from acute and convalescent COVID-19 originated in the United States, Italy and Spain. T cells, B-cell-depleted T cells, or PBMCs supplied cDNA or gDNA.

This CDR3 comprises 14 residues. Germline lookup yields CDR1 MNHEY and CDR2 SVGAGI. V lost 8 bases and J lost 1; bases outside the gene matches: 5. TCRdb keeps only in-frame clones here, not all; method: immunoSEQ multiplex PCR. The data show approximately 54,000 clones, roughly 81% seen once. The sequence derives from a woman aged 60 to 75 with acute or convalescent COVID-19. The chain joins TRBV6-5 to TRBJ2-7; TRBD1 matches 10 bases. Sequenced sample: peripheral blood. This chain's CDR3 is CASARDRGSYEQYF. The CDR3 DNA sequence: TGTGCCAGCGCCAGGGACAGGGGTTCCTACGAGCAGTACTTC.